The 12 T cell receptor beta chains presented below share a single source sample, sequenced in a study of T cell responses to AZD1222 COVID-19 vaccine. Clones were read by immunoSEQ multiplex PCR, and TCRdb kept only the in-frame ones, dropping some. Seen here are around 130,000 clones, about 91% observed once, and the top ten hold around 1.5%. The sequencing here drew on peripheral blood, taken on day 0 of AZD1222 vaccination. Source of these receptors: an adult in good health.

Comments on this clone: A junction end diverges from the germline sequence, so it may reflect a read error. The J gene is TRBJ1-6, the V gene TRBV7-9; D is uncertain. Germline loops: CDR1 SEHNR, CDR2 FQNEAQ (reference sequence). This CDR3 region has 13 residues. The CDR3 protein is CASSIAEGSPLHF. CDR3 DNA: TGTGCCAGCAGCATAGCGGAGGGTTCACCCCTCCACTTT.

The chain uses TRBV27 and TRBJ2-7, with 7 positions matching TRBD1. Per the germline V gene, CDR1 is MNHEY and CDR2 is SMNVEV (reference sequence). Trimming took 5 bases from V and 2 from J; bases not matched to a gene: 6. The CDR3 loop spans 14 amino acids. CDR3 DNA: TGTGCCAGCAGTCCCGACAGGGACCCCTACGAGCAGTACGTC. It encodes CASSPDRDPYEQYV.

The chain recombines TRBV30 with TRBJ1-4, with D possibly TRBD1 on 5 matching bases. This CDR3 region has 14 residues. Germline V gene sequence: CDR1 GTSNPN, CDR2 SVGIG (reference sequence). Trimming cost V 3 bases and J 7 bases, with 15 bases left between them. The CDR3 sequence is CAWRPGTGLEKLFF. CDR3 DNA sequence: TGTGCCTGGAGACCAGGGACGGGTCTTGAAAAACTGTTTTTT.

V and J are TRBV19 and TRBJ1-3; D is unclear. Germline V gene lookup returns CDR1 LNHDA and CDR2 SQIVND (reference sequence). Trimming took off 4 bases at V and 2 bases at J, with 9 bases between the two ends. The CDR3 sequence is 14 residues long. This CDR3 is CASSTTGAGNTIYF. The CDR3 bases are TGTGCCAGTAGTACCACCGGGGCTGGAAACACCATATATTTT.

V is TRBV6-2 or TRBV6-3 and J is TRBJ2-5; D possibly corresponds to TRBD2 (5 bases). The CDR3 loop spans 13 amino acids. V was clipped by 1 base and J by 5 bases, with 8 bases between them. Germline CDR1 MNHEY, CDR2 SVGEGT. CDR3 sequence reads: CASSYWSGETQYF. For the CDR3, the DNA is TGTGCCAGCAGTTACTGGTCGGGGGAGACCCAGTACTTC.

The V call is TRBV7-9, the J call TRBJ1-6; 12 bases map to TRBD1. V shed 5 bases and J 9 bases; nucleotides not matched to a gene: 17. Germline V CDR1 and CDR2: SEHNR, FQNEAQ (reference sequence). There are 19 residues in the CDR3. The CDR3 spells CASSPGTGGTLRRGSPLHF. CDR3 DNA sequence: TGTGCCAGCAGCCCGGGGACAGGGGGCACCCTACGTAGGGGTTCACCCCTCCACTTT. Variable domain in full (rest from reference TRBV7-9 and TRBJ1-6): DTGVSQNPRHKITKRGQNVTFRCDPISEHNRLYWYRQTLGQGPEFLTYFQNEAQLEKSRLLSDRFSAERPKGSFSTLEIQRTEQGDSAMYLCASSPGTGGTLRRGSPLHFGNGTRLTVT.

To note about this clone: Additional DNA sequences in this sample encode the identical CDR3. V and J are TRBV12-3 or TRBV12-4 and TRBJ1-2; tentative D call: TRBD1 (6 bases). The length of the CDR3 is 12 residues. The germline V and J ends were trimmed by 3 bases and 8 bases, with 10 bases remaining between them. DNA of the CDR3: TGTGCCAGCAGTTTCCTAGGGGGAGGCTACACCTTC. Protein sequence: CASSFLGGGYTF.

As DNA, the CDR3 is TGTGCCAGCAGTTTAGGGGGGAGGGGAAACACTGAAGCTTTCTTT. It codes for CASSLGGRGNTEAFF. V gene TRBV28 combines with J gene TRBJ1-1; TRBD1 is a possible D gene (5 bases). The V end lost 2 bases, the J end lost 2 bases, and 12 bases lay between the germline ends. The CDR3 loop spans 15 amino acids. Germline CDR1 is MDHEN and CDR2 is SYDVKM.

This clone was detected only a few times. The CDR3 DNA sequence: TGTGCCAGCAGCTCGGACAGGGTTGCTCAGGGGGCTTTCTTT. This sequence encodes CASSSDRVAQGAFF. The gene calls are TRBV7-9 and TRBJ1-1; 8 nucleotides line up with TRBD1. CDR3 length equals 14 residues. Per the germline V gene, CDR1 is SEHNR and CDR2 is FQNEAQ (reference sequence). Germline trimming cut 4 bases from V and 11 bases from J; bases unmatched to any gene: 12.

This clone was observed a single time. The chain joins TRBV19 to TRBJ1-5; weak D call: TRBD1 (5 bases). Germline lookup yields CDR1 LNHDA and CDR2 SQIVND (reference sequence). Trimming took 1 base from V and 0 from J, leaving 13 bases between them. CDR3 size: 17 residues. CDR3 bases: TGTGCCAGTAGTATAGGGAGACAGACATATAGCAATCAGCCCCAGCATTTT. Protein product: CASSIGRQTYSNQPQHF.

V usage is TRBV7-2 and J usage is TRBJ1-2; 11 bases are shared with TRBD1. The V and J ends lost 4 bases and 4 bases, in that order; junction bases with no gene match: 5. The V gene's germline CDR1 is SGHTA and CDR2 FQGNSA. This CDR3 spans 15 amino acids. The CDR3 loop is CASSSGQGAIYGYTF. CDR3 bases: TGTGCCAGCAGCTCCGGACAGGGGGCTATCTATGGCTACACCTTC.

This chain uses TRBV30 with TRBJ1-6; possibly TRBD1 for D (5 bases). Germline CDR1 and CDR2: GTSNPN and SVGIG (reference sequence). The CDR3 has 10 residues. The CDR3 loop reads CVRGDSPLHF. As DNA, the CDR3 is TGTGTTCGAGGGGATTCACCCCTCCACTTT.